The T cell receptor (beta chain) described here comes from a study of CD8+CD57+ T cells in acquired aplastic anemia. Study-wide results and limits: Patients and controls shared 25 to 30 CD8+ CDR3 sequences, which appeared highly expressed in patients and within their immunodominant clones.

Those patients picked for sequencing had displayed CD8+CD57+ cell expansion on flow cytometry. Acquired aplastic anemia of severe grade affected all patients. Losses at the gene ends were 1 base for V and 4 bases for J; bases not matched to a gene: 3. CDR1 and CDR2 from the germline V gene are LNHNV and YYDKDF (reference sequence). The CDR3 runs 15 residues. As to this clonotype: The antigen remains unidentified.

Genomic DNA constituted the template upon which TCR beta VDJ and CDR3 profiling was performed. TCRdb used MiXCR to reprocess the reads, holding one entry per CDR3 protein. The sample includes under 500,000 distinct CDR3 sequences, more than 25% of them seen just once. The sample consisted of sorted CD4+, CD8+, or CD8+CD57+ T cells (not recorded which) from PBMCs. The sequence came from a human donor with aplastic anemia. The chain carries TRBV15 and TRBJ2-3, with 9 bases lining up with TRBD1. The CDR3 coding sequence is TGTGCCACCAGCAGAGGAGGGACAGGGTCAGATACGCAGTATTTT. Protein sequence: CATSRGGTGSDTQYF.